The rows below give T cell receptor beta chains drawn from one sample of a study of T cells in Graves' hyperthyroidism and ophthalmopathy. Via MiXCR, TCRdb re-called the multiplex PCR reads, giving one row per CDR3 protein. The repertoire consists of 650,000 to 700,000 distinct CDR3 sequences, with roughly a sixth occurring once and the leading ten covering about 14%. The sequencing input was blood. Receptors originate from a man aged 50-59 years with Graves' hyperthyroidism. CDR3s include the opening cysteine and the closing phenylalanine or tryptophan. Fields, in order: CDR3 protein, CDR3 DNA, clone size, J gene, D gene, V gene. D genes are given only for firm matches. The listing skips clone size in some rows; elsewhere it reads once, few, many or a size class.

CASSMGAGALNTEAFF TGTGCCAGTAGTATGGGGGCAGGGGCTCTGAACACTGAAGCTTTCTTT many TRBJ1-1 - TRBV19
CASSSFVGGGYTF TGTGCCAGCAGCTCTTTCGTGGGGGGGGGCTACACCTTC many TRBJ1-2 - TRBV11-2
CASARDATNEKLFF TGTGCCAGCGCACGAGATGCAACTAATGAAAAACTGTTTTTT - TRBJ1-4 - TRBV6-1
CASSAPSGLREEQYF TGTGCCAGCAGCGCGCCCTCCGGGCTTCGAGAAGAGCAGTACTTC many TRBJ2-7 - TRBV7-3
CASSEDIQETQYF TGTGCCAGCAGTGAGGACATACAAGAGACCCAGTACTTC many TRBJ2-5 - TRBV2
CASSPIPDSYEQYF TGTGCCAGCAGCCCTATACCTGACTCCTACGAGCAGTACTTC many TRBJ2-7 - TRBV6-1
CNASGGSTYEQYF TGCAATGCTAGTGGAGGGAGCACCTACGAGCAGTACTTC few TRBJ2-7 - TRBV20-1
CSARDEVGVNTGELFF TGCAGTGCTAGAGATGAGGTCGGGGTAAACACCGGGGAGCTGTTTTTT - TRBJ2-2 - TRBV20-1
CASSHGQGARTEAFF TGTGCCAGCAGCCACGGACAGGGGGCGCGAACTGAAGCTTTCTTT few TRBJ1-1 TRBD1 TRBV2
CASSPVQRNTIYF TGTGCCAGCAGCCCCGTACAACGAAACACCATATATTTT - TRBJ1-3 - TRBV3-1
CATTGTREQYF TGTGCTACCACCGGGACTAGAGAGCAGTACTTC many TRBJ2-7 TRBD2 TRBV28
CASRGPETQYF TGTGCCAGCAGGGGGCCGGAGACCCAGTACTTC many TRBJ2-5 - TRBV27
CASSQEGSETGELFF TGCGCCAGCAGCCAAGAGGGAAGTGAAACCGGGGAGCTGTTTTTT - TRBJ2-2 - TRBV4-3
CASSHNPTSGSYEQYF TGCGCCAGCAGCCATAACCCCACTAGCGGATCCTACGAGCAGTACTTC few TRBJ2-7 TRBD2 TRBV4-1
CASSYTIGIEQFF TGTGCCAGCAGTTACACAATCGGGATTGAGCAGTTCTTC - TRBJ2-1 - TRBV6-2/TRBV6-3
CASSTHGGDEQYF TGTGCCAGCAGTACCCACGGGGGAGATGAGCAGTACTTC many TRBJ2-7 - TRBV12-3/TRBV12-4
CASSSFGRVVTDTQYF TGTGCCAGCAGCTCGTTTGGGAGGGTTGTCACAGATACGCAGTATTTT many TRBJ2-3 TRBD2 TRBV7-8
CASSPPVNYNEQFF TGTGCCAGCTCACCACCGGTCAACTACAATGAGCAGTTCTTC - TRBJ2-1 - TRBV18
CSASGTRGGPDTQYF TGCAGTGCTAGTGGGACTAGAGGAGGCCCAGATACGCAGTATTTT - TRBJ2-3 TRBD2 TRBV20-1
CASSVEDGPIWETQYF TGTGCCAGCAGCGTAGAGGATGGGCCGATCTGGGAGACCCAGTACTTC - TRBJ2-5 - TRBV9
CASKSGLANNEQFF TGTGCCAGCAAATCGGGACTAGCTAACAATGAGCAGTTCTTC many TRBJ2-1 TRBD2 TRBV9
CASSENIGLAYEQYF TGCGCCAGCAGTGAGAATATCGGCCTGGCCTACGAGCAGTACTTC - TRBJ2-7 - TRBV10-2
CASRTRSPSSYEQYF TGTGCCAGCAGAACCAGGTCTCCAAGCTCCTACGAGCAGTACTTC - TRBJ2-7 - TRBV6-1
CASSPSGGGGEQYF TGTGCCAGCTCACCAAGCGGAGGGGGTGGAGAGCAGTACTTC - TRBJ2-7 - TRBV18
CATSDSAGGYGYTF TGTGCCACCAGTGATTCGGCAGGGGGCTATGGCTACACCTTC few TRBJ1-2 TRBD1 TRBV24-1
CASSPLQGWDEQFF TGTGCCAGCTCACCTCTACAGGGGTGGGATGAGCAGTTCTTC many TRBJ2-1 TRBD1 TRBV18
CASSFGGVYEQYF TGTGCCAGCAGTTTCGGGGGGGTATACGAGCAGTACTTC few TRBJ2-7 TRBD2 TRBV27
CSARPGPVTGELFF TGCAGTGCTAGGCCAGGGCCAGTGACCGGGGAGCTGTTTTTT many TRBJ2-2 - TRBV20-1
CASSGGTYTGELFF TGTGCCAGCAGTGGCGGGACCTACACCGGGGAGCTGTTTTTT - TRBJ2-2 - TRBV2
CSALGLAGTYEQYF TGCAGTGCTTTGGGACTAGCGGGAACCTACGAGCAGTACTTC - TRBJ2-7 TRBD2 TRBV20-1
CASSPTGVGANVLTF TGTGCCAGCTCACCCACAGGGGTCGGGGCCAACGTCCTGACTTTC - TRBJ2-6 TRBD1 TRBV18
CASSLQGVAQETQYF TGTGCCAGCTCACTACAGGGGGTGGCCCAAGAGACCCAGTACTTC - TRBJ2-5 TRBD1 TRBV18
CAWSGGNNQPQHF TGTGCCTGGAGTGGGGGGAATAATCAGCCCCAGCATTTT few TRBJ1-5 - TRBV30
CASSRPGTDSYNSPLHF TGCGCCAGCAGCCGACCAGGGACCGACTCCTATAATTCACCCCTCCACTTT once TRBJ1-6 - TRBV5-1
CAWRETGTASEQYF TGTGCCTGGAGGGAGACCGGGACAGCCAGCGAGCAGTACTTC many TRBJ2-7 TRBD1 TRBV30
CASSSDSYNEQFF TGTGCCAGCAGTTCCGACAGTTACAATGAGCAGTTCTTC many TRBJ2-1 - TRBV27
CASSLRQGGANVLTF TGTGCCAGCAGTTTGCGACAGGGTGGGGCCAACGTCCTGACTTTC many TRBJ2-6 TRBD1 TRBV12-3/TRBV12-4
CASSQSSGREKTQYF TGTGCCAGCAGCCAGTCTAGCGGGAGAGAGAAGACCCAGTACTTC many TRBJ2-5 TRBD2 TRBV5-4
CATSDPGSGSNYEQYF TGTGCCACCAGTGACCCCGGTAGCGGGAGTAACTACGAGCAGTACTTC few TRBJ2-7 TRBD2 TRBV24-1
CASSSPANSYNSPLHF TGTGCCAGCAGCTCCCCGGCGAACTCCTATAATTCACCCCTCCACTTT many TRBJ1-6 - TRBV28
CASSDGQGDQPQHF TGCGCCAGCAGTGACGGACAGGGGGATCAGCCCCAGCATTTT many TRBJ1-5 TRBD1 TRBV10-2
CASSFPREAVSYNEQFF TGTGCCAGCAGCTTCCCGCGGGAGGCCGTCTCCTACAATGAGCAGTTCTTC few TRBJ2-1 TRBD2 TRBV11-2
CSATPREVYGYTF TGCAGTGCTACCCCCCGGGAGGTCTATGGCTACACCTTC - TRBJ1-2 - TRBV20-1
CASAGQGHTGELFF TGTGCCAGCGCGGGACAGGGTCACACCGGGGAGCTGTTTTTT few TRBJ2-2 TRBD1 TRBV6-1
CAISPSGRTDTQYF TGTGCCATCAGTCCCAGCGGCCGCACAGATACGCAGTATTTT - TRBJ2-3 - TRBV10-3
CASSLRESQYF TGTGCCAGCAGTTTAAGGGAGTCGCAGTATTTT many TRBJ2-3 - TRBV28
CASSPPVQGANPLSTDTQYF TGTGCCAGCAGTCCCCCGGTACAGGGGGCGAATCCGCTAAGCACAGATACGCAGTATTTT - TRBJ2-3 TRBD1 TRBV28
CASSLGGGFLNTQYF TGTGCCAGCAGTTTAGGCGGTGGCTTCTTAAATACGCAGTATTTT many TRBJ2-3 - TRBV28
CASSLLGAVGKETQYF TGCGCCAGCAGCTTGTTGGGGGCCGTCGGAAAGGAGACCCAGTACTTC few TRBJ2-5 - TRBV5-1
CATKRDSSSGNTIYF TGTGCCACAAAACGGGACTCCAGCTCTGGAAACACCATATATTTT - TRBJ1-3 - TRBV19
CASSLASQGSETQYF TGCGCCAGCAGCTTGGCCAGTCAGGGATCGGAGACCCAGTACTTC many TRBJ2-5 - TRBV5-1
CSARDAGQGANTIYF TGCAGTGCTAGAGATGCGGGACAGGGAGCGAACACCATATATTTT few TRBJ1-3 TRBD1 TRBV20-1
CATAEAPRRGGELFF TGTGCCACCGCCGAGGCCCCCCGCCGGGGCGGGGAGCTGTTTTTT - TRBJ2-2 - TRBV19
CASSSRLAVSYNEQFF TGTGCCAGCAGTTCTCGACTAGCGGTCTCCTACAATGAGCAGTTCTTC many TRBJ2-1 TRBD2 TRBV28
CASSLSGGPVHNEQFF TGTGCCAGCAGTTTAAGTGGGGGGCCGGTCCACAATGAGCAGTTCTTC many TRBJ2-1 - TRBV27
CASSFLLADNEQFF TGTGCCAGCAGTTTTCTCCTAGCGGACAATGAGCAGTTCTTC many TRBJ2-1 TRBD2 TRBV28
CASSFGRVTFGANVLTF TGTGCCAGCAGTTTTGGCAGGGTGACTTTTGGGGCCAACGTCCTGACTTTC many TRBJ2-6 - TRBV28